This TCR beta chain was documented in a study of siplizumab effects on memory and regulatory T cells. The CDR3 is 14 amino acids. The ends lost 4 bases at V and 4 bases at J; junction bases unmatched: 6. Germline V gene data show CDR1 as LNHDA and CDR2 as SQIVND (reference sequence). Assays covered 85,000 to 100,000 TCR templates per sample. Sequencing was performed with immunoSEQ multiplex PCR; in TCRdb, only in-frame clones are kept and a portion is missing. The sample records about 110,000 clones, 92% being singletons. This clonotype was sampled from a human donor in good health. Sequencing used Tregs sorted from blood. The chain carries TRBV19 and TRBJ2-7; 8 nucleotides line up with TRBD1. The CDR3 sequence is CASSRRRGLYEQYF. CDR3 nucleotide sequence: TGTGCCAGTAGTAGGCGCAGGGGGCTTTACGAGCAGTACTTC.